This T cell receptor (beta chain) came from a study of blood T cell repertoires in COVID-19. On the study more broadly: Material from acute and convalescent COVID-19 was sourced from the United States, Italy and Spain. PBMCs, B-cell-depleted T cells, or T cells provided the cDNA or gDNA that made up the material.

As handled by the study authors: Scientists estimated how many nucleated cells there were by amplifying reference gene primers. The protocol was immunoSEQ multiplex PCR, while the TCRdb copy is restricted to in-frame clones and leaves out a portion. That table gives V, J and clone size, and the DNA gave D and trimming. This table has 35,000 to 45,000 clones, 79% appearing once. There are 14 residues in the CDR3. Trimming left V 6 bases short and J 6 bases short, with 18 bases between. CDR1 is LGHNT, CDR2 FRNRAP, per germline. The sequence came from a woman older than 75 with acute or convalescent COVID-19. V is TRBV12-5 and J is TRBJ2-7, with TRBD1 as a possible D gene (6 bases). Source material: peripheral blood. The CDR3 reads CASGPLQGLSEQYF. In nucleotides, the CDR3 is TGTGCTAGTGGACCCCTCCAGGGGCTCTCCGAGCAGTACTTC.